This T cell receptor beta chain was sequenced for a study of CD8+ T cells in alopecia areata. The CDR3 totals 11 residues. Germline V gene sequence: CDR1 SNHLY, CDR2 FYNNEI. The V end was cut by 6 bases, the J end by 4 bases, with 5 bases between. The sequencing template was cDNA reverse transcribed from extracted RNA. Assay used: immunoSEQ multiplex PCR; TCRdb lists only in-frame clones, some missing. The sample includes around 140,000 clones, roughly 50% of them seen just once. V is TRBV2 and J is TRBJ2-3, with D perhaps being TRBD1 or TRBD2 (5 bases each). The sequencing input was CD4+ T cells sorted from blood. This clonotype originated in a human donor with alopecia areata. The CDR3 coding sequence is TGTGCCAGCAGGGGGGCAGATACGCAGTATTTT. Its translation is CASRGADTQYF.